This TCR beta chain was sequenced in a study of persistence of HIV-infected CD4 T cells. Findings and caveats of the study: Proviral oligoclonality tracked with TCR oligoclonality within the same sorted cells. TCRbeta richness was lower in CMV- and Gag-responding cells than in anti-CD3/anti-CD28-responding cells.

This nonspecific control used anti-CD3/anti-CD28 bead stimulation of CD4+ T cells. Sorting selected CD4+ T cells upregulating both CD40 ligand and CD69. About this clone: What it recognizes is unknown.

Trimming cost V 7 bases and J 10 bases, with 11 bases left between them. The CDR3 length is 11 residues. Per germline, CDR1 LGHDT and CDR2 YNNKEL (reference sequence). The libraries were made with immunoSEQ version 4 in survey mode. Some clones are missing from TCRdb's copy, which holds only in-frame ones; the method was immunoSEQ multiplex PCR. The table records some 49,000 clones, 70% to 90% of them present only once. The sample was CD4+ T cells sorted from PBMCs after approximately 20-hour stimulation, taken from a patient who received antiretroviral therapy. V and J are TRBV3-1 (or the pseudogene TRBV3-2) and TRBJ2-1; D gene ambiguous. This clonotype was sampled from an adult woman with HIV who was CMV-seropositive. CDR3 region: CASTTFGEQFF. CDR3 bases: TGTGCCAGCACGACATTCGGGGAGCAGTTCTTC.